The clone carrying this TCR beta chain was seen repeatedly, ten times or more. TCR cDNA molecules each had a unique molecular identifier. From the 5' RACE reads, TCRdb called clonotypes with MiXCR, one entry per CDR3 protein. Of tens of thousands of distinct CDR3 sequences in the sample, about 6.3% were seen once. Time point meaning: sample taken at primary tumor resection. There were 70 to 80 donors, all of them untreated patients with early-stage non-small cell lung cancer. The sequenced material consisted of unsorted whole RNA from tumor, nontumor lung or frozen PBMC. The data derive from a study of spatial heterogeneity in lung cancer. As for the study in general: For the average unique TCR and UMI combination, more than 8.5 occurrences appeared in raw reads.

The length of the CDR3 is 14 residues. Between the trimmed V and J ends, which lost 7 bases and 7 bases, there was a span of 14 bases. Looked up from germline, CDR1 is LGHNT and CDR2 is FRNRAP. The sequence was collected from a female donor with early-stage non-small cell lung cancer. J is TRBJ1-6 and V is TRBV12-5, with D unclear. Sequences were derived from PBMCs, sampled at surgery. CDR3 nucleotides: TGTGCTAGTGCCATAAGGACGGACAATTCACCCCTCCACTTT. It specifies CASAIRTDNSPLHF. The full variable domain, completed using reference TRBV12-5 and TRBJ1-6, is DARVTQTPRHKVTEMGQEVTMRCQPILGHNTVFWYRQTMMQGLELLAYFRNRAPLDDSGMPKDRFSAEMPDATLATLKIQPSEPRDSAVYFCASAIRTDNSPLHFGNGTRLTVT.